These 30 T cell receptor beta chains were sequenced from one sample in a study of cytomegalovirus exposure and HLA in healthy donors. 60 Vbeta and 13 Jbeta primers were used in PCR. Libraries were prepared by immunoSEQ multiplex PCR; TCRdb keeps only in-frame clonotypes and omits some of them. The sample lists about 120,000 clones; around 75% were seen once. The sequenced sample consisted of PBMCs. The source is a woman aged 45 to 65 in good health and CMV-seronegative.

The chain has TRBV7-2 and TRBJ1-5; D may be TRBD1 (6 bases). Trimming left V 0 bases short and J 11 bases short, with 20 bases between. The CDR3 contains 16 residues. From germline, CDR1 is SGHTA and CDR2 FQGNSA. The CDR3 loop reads CASSLAGGGALKAQHF. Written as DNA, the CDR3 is TGTGCCAGCAGCTTAGCGGGGGGGGGCGCTTTGAAGGCCCAGCATTTT.

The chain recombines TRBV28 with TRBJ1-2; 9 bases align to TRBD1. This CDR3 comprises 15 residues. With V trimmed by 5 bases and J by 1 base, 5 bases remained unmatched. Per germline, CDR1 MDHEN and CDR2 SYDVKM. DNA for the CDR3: TGTGCCAGCAGTCACGGGACAGGGATTAACTATGGCTACACCTTC. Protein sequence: CASSHGTGINYGYTF.

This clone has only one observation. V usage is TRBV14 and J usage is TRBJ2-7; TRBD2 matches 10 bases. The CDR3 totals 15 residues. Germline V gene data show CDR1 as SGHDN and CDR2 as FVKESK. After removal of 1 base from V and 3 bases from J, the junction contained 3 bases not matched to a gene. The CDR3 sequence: CASSQGPSGSYEQYF. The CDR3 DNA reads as TGTGCCAGCAGCCAAGGTCCTAGCGGGAGCTACGAGCAGTACTTC.

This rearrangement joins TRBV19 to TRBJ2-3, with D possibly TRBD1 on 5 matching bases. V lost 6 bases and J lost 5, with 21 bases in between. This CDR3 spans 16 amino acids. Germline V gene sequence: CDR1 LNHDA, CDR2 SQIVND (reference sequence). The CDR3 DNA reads TGTGCCAGTAGGAAACGCAACGACAGACGGGTAGATACGCAGTATTTT. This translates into CASRKRNDRRVDTQYF.

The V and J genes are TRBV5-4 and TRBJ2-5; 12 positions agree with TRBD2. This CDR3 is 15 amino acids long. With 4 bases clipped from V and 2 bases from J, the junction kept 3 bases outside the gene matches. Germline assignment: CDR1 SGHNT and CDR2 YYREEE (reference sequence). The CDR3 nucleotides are TGTGCCAGCAGCCCCGGACTAGCGGGGCAAGAGACCCAGTACTTC. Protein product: CASSPGLAGQETQYF.

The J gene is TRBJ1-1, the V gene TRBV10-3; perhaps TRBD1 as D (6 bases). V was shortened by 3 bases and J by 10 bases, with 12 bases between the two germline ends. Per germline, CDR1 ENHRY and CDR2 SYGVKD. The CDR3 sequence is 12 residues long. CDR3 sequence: CAISEGGRVAFF. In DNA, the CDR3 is TGTGCCATCAGTGAAGGGGGTAGGGTAGCTTTCTTT.

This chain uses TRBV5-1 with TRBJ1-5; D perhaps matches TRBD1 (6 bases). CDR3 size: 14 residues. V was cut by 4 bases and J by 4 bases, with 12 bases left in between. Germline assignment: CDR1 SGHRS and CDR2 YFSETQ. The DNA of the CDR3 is TGCGCCAGCAGCGGGGGCGGAGAAAATCAGCCCCAGCATTTT. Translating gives CASSGGGENQPQHF.

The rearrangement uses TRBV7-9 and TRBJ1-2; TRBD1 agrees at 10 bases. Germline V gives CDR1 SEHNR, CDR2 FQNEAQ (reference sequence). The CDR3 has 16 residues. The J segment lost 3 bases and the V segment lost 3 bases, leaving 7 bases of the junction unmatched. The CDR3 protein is CASSFRQGAHDYGYTF. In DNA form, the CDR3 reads TGTGCCAGCAGCTTCCGACAGGGGGCGCATGACTATGGCTACACCTTC.

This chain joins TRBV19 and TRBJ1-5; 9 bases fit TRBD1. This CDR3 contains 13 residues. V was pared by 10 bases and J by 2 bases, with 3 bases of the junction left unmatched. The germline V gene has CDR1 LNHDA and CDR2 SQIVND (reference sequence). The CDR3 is CATRDRGNQPQHF. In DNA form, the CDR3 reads TGTGCCACCCGGGACAGGGGCAATCAGCCCCAGCATTTT.

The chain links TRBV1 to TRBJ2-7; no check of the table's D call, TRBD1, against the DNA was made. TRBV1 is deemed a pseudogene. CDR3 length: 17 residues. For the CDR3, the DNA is TGCACCAGCAGCCAAGATCCAGGACAGGCAAAATCCTACGAGCAGTACTTC. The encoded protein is CTSSQDPGQAKSYEQYF.

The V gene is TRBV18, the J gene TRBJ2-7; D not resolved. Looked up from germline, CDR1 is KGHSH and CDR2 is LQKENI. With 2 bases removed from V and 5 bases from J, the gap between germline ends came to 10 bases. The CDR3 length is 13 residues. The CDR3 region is CASSPDTPHEQYF. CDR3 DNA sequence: TGTGCCAGCTCACCAGACACCCCTCACGAGCAGTACTTC.

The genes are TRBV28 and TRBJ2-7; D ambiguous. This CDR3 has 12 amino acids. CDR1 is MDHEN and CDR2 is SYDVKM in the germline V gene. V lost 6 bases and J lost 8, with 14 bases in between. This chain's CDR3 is CASRRQEWQQYF. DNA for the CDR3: TGTGCCAGCAGACGCCAAGAATGGCAGCAGTACTTC. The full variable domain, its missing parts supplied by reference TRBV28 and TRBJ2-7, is DVKVTQSSRYLVKRTGEKVFLECVQDMDHENMFWYRQDPGLGLRLIYFSYDVKMKEKGDIPEGYSVSREKKERFSLILESASTNQTSMYLCASRRQEWQQYFGPGTRLTVT.

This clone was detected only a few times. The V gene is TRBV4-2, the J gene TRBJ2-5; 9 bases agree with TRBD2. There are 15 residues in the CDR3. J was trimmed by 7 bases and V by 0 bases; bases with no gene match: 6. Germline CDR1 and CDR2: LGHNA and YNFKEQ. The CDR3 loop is CASSQDISGSRTQYF. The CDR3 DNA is TGTGCCAGCAGCCAAGATATTAGCGGGAGTAGGACCCAGTACTTC.

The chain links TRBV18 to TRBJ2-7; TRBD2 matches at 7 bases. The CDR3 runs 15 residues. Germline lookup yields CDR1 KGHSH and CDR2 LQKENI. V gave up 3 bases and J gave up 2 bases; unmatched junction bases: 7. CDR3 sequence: CASSPRTRTAYEQYF. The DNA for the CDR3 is TGTGCCAGCTCACCGAGGACTAGAACGGCCTACGAGCAGTACTTC.

The CDR3 loop is CASSLWRTGAGEQFF. DNA of the CDR3: TGTGCCAGCAGCTTATGGAGGACAGGGGCAGGTGAGCAGTTCTTC. The V call is TRBV7-8, the J call TRBJ2-1; 9 positions match TRBD1. The CDR3 is 15 residues long. With 2 bases clipped from V and 9 bases from J, the junction kept 8 bases outside the gene matches. Germline assignment: CDR1 SGHVS and CDR2 FQNEAQ.

CDR3 DNA: TGCGCCAGCAGCTTGGGGGACAGGGTTGGAAACACCATATATTTT. Protein sequence: CASSLGDRVGNTIYF. The chain recombines TRBV5-1 with TRBJ1-3; 9 bases are a match to TRBD1. Germline lookup yields CDR1 SGHRS and CDR2 YFSETQ. The CDR3 consists of 15 residues. With 0 bases clipped from V and 3 bases from J, the junction kept 1 base outside the gene matches. The full variable domain, with the rest looked up from reference TRBV5-1 and TRBJ1-3, is KAGVTQTPRYLIKTRGQQVTLSCSPISGHRSVSWYQQTPGQGLQFLFEYFSETQRNKGNFPGRFSGRQFSNSRSEMNVSTLELGDSALYLCASSLGDRVGNTIYFGEGSWLTVV.

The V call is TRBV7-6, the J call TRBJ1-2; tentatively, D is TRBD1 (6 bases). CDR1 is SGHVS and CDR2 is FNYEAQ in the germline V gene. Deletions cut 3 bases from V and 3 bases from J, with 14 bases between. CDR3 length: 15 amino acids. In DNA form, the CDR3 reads TGTGCCAGCAGCTTCGAGGCAGGGGATCACTATGGCTACACCTTC. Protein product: CASSFEAGDHYGYTF.

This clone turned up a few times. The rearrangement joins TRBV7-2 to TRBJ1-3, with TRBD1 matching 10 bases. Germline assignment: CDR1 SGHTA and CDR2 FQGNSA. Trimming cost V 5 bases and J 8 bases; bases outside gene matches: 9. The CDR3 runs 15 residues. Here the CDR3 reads CASSPDRGYIDTIYF. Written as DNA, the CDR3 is TGTGCCAGCAGCCCGGACAGGGGGTATATAGACACCATATATTTT.

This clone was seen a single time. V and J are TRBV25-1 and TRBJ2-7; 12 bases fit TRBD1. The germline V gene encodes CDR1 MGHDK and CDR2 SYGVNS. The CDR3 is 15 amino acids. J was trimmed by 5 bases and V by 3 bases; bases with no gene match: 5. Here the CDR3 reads CASSERDRGLHEQYF. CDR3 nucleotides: TGTGCCAGCAGTGAGCGGGACAGGGGGCTACACGAGCAGTACTTC.

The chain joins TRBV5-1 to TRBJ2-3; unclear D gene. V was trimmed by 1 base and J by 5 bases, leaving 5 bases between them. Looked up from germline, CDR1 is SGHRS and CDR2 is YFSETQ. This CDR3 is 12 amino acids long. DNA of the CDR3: TGCGCCAGCAGCTTGTATTTAGATACGCAGTATTTT. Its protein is CASSLYLDTQYF.

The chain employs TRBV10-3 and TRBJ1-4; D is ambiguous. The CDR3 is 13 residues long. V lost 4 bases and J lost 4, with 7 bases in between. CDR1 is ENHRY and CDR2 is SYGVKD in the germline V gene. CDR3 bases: TGTGCCATCAGTGCGGTGAATAATGAAAAACTGTTTTTT. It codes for CAISAVNNEKLFF.

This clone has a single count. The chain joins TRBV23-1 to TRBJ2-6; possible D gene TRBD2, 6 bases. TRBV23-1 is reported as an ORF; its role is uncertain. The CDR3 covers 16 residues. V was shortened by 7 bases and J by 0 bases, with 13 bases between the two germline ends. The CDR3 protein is CASTASDPSGANVLTF. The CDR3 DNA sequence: TGCGCCAGCACGGCTAGCGACCCCTCTGGGGCCAACGTCCTGACTTTC.

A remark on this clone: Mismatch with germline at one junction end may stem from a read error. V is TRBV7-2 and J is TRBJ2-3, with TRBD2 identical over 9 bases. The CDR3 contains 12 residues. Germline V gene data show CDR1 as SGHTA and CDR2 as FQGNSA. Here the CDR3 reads CASSFSGTSTIF. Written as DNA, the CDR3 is TGTGCCAGCAGCTTTTCCGGGACTAGCACAATCTTT.

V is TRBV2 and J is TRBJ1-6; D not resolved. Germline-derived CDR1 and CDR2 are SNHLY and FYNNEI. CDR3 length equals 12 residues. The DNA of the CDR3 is TGTGCAAGTCAGGTCAATAATTCACCCCTCCACTTT. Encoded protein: CASQVNNSPLHF. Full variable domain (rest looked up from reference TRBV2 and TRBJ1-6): EPEVTQTPSHQVTQMGQEVILRCVPISNHLYFYWYRQILGQKVEFLVSFYNNEISEKSEIFDDQFSVERPDGSNFTLKIRSTKLEDSAMYFCASQVNNSPLHFGNGTRLTVT.

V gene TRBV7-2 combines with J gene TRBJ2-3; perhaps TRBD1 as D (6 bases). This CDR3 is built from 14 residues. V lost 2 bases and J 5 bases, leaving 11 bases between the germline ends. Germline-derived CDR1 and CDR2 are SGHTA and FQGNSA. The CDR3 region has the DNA TGTGCCAGCAGCTTACAACAGGGCATAGATACGCAGTATTTT. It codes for CASSLQQGIDTQYF.

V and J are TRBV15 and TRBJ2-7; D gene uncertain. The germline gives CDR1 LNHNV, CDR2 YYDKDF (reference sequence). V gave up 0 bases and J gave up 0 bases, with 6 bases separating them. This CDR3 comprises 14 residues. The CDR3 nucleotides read TGTGCCACCAGCAGAGACAGGCTCTCCTACGAGCAGTACTTC. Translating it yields CATSRDRLSYEQYF.

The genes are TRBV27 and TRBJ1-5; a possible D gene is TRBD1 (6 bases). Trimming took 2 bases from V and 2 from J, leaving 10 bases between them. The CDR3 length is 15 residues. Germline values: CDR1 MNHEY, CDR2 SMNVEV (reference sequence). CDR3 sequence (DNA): TGTGCCAGCAGTTTACAGGGGTCGGGCAATCAGCCCCAGCATTTT. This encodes CASSLQGSGNQPQHF.

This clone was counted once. CDR3 in amino acids: CASSPYRGSGTGELFF. CDR3 DNA: TGTGCCAGCAGCCCATACAGGGGGTCGGGCACCGGGGAGCTGTTTTTT. The chain is built from TRBV7-8 and TRBJ2-2; TRBD1 matches 8 bases. Per the germline V gene, CDR1 is SGHVS and CDR2 is FQNEAQ. Losses at the gene ends were 5 bases for V and 4 bases for J; bases not matched to a gene: 9. This CDR3 is built from 16 residues.

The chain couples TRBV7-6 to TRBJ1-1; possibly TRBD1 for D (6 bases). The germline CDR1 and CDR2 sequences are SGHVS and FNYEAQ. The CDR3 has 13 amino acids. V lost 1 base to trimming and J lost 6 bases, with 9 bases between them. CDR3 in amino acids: CASSLDEGAEAFF. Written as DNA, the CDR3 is TGTGCCAGCAGCTTAGATGAGGGGGCTGAAGCTTTCTTT. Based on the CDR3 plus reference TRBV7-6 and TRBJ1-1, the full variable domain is GAGVSQSPRYKVTKRGQDVALRCDPISGHVSLYWYRQALGQGPEFLTYFNYEAQQDKSGLPNDRFSAERPEGSISTLTIQRTEQRDSAMYRCASSLDEGAEAFFGQGTRLTVV.

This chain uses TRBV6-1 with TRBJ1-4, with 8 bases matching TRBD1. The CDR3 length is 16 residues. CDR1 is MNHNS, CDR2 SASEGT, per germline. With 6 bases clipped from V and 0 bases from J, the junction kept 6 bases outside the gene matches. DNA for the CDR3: TGTGCCAGCAGGGAACAGGGGGATGCAACTAATGAAAAACTGTTTTTT. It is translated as CASREQGDATNEKLFF.